A selection of T cell receptor beta chains follows, all from one sample in a study of read filtering for tumor transcriptome and immune sequencing. TCRdb itself ran the reads through MiXCR, one entry per CDR3 protein. The table lists around 50,000 distinct CDR3 sequences, over 9% of them singletons. Sequenced input: a population of CD138-negative cells sorted from bone marrow. The receptors stem from a donor aged 40 or older with multiple myeloma. The CDR3 runs from the conserved cysteine through the conserved F or W. Each record gives: CDR3 DNA, CDR3 protein, clone size, V gene, J gene, D gene. The D gene is left open where the match is weak. Clone size is shown for a subset of rows, as once, few, many or a class of expanded clone.

TGTGCCAGCACAAACCGGGACAGGGGGCTCGAGCAGTACTTC,CASTNRDRGLEQYF,many,TRBV6-6,TRBJ2-7,TRBD1
TGTGCCACCAGTGATTTTAATGAGGCAGGGGAGCTGTTTTTT,CATSDFNEAGELFF,many,TRBV24-1,TRBJ2-2,-
TGTGCCAGCAGCAGGACTAGCGGGGGTTACACCGGGGAGCTGTTTTTT,CASSRTSGGYTGELFF,many,TRBV9,TRBJ2-2,TRBD2
TGTGCCACCAGTCCTGTGGGGCTGGGAAGAGAGACCCAGTACTTC,CATSPVGLGRETQYF,many,TRBV15,TRBJ2-5,-
TGTGCCAGCAGCTTCGCTAGCGGGGGGGCGGCAGATACGCAGTATTTT,CASSFASGGAADTQYF,many,TRBV7-9,TRBJ2-3,TRBD2
TGTGCCATCAGGGGCTTCGCCGGAGGTGAAGCTTTCTTT,CAIRGFAGGEAFF,many,TRBV10-3,TRBJ1-1,-
TGTGCCAGCAGCTTAGGGGGGGCTAATGGCTACACCTTC,CASSLGGANGYTF,many,TRBV7-3,TRBJ1-2,-
TGCGCCAGCAGCCAAGATTGGTCCCGCGGAGGGGATTCACCCCTCCACTTT,CASSQDWSRGGDSPLHF,many,TRBV4-1,TRBJ1-6,-
TGTGCCAGCAGCTTAAGAGGACCCAAAAACATTCAGTACTTC,CASSLRGPKNIQYF,-,TRBV13,TRBJ2-4,-
TGTGCCAGCAGCCGCAGAGGGGAGGGGGGCAATAATTGGGCTTTCTTT,CASSRRGEGGNNWAFF,many,TRBV3-1,TRBJ1-1,-
TGTGCCAGCAGCTCCTCGCACACCGGGGAGCTGTTTTTT,CASSSSHTGELFF,-,TRBV7-9,TRBJ2-2,-
TGTGCCAGCAGCTTAGGACCGGCCCCGGGGACCCAGTACTTC,CASSLGPAPGTQYF,many,TRBV7-9,TRBJ2-5,-
TGCGCCAGCAGCCATACGGGATCGAAGGGAAACGAGCAGTACTTC,CASSHTGSKGNEQYF,many,TRBV4-1,TRBJ2-7,-
TGTGCCAGCAAGGGTTTCAGGGATGAGCAGTTCTTC,CASKGFRDEQFF,few,TRBV6-6,TRBJ2-1,-
TGCGCCAGCGCCGGATTGGCAAACCCCGGGGAGCTGTTTTTT,CASAGLANPGELFF,few,TRBV10-1,TRBJ2-2,-
TGTGCCAGCAGCCGAGGTGACGGTTACACCGGGGAGCTGTTTTTT,CASSRGDGYTGELFF,few,TRBV7-3,TRBJ2-2,-
TGTGCCAGCCCACAGCGCCCCTACAGCAATCAGCCCCAGCATTTT,CASPQRPYSNQPQHF,many,TRBV3-1,TRBJ1-5,-
TGTGCCAGCAGTCGGGGACTAGCGGGGGGCGACGATACGCAGTATTTT,CASSRGLAGGDDTQYF,many,TRBV6-2/TRBV6-3,TRBJ2-3,TRBD2
TGTGCCACCAGCAGAGATCCCGGGGTAAGCAATGAGCAGTTCTTC,CATSRDPGVSNEQFF,medium-sized,TRBV15,TRBJ2-1,-
TGCGCCAGCAGTGATAGCGGGGGGGCCCGCAATGAGCAGTTCTTC,CASSDSGGARNEQFF,many,TRBV10-1,TRBJ2-1,TRBD2
TGTGCCAGCAGCAACCGGGACAGCAATGAGCAGTTCTTC,CASSNRDSNEQFF,many,TRBV7-3,TRBJ2-1,TRBD1
TGCAGTGCTAGTATGCCCCACAACTCCTACGAGCAGTACTTC,CSASMPHNSYEQYF,many,TRBV20-1,TRBJ2-7,-
TGTGCCAGAAGCCACAGGGGGATAGAAGATACGCAGTATTTT,CARSHRGIEDTQYF,many,TRBV19,TRBJ2-3,TRBD1
TGTGCCAGCCGTCCAAGGTCTGGGAACTATGGCTACACCTTC,CASRPRSGNYGYTF,many,TRBV2,TRBJ1-2,-
TGTGCCAGCGGCTTAAGGCTTGCTACTGAAGCTCTCTTT,CASGLRLATEALF,-,TRBV7-3,TRBJ1-1,-